Below, 4 T cell receptor beta chains from the same sample are listed, as sequenced in a study of blood T cell repertoires in COVID-19. Profiling relied on immunoSEQ multiplex PCR, and the TCRdb table lists in-frame clones only, not all of them. The sample yields 120,000 or so clones, around 68% seen once. Sequenced: peripheral blood. The source of these receptors is a woman aged 55-70 years with acute or convalescent COVID-19.

The gene calls are TRBV7-2 and TRBJ2-2; tentatively, D is TRBD2 (5 bases). V dropped 2 bases and J dropped 6 bases, with 7 bases sitting between them. This CDR3 is 13 amino acids long. Germline CDR1 SGHTA, CDR2 FQGNSA. The CDR3 loop is CASSLWGAGELFF. The CDR3 nucleotides read TGTGCCAGCAGCTTATGGGGAGCCGGGGAGCTGTTTTTT. The full variable domain, with the rest looked up from reference TRBV7-2 and TRBJ2-2, is GAGVSQSPSNKVTEKGKDVELRCDPISGHTALYWYRQSLGQGLEFLIYFQGNSAPDKSGLPSDRFSAERTGGSVSTLTIQRTQQEDSAVYLCASSLWGAGELFFGEGSRLTVL.

The rearrangement joins TRBV5-6 to TRBJ2-1; 9 positions match TRBD2. From germline, CDR1 is SGHDT and CDR2 YYEEEE. The junction had 10 bases not matched to a gene; V was cut back by 6 bases and J by 0 bases. The CDR3 extends over 17 amino acids. This CDR3 reads CASTGLAFYASYNEQFF. CDR3 bases: TGTGCCAGCACGGGACTAGCCTTTTATGCCTCCTACAATGAGCAGTTCTTC.

This clone turned up a few times. The chain recombines TRBV6-1 with TRBJ1-1; D call uncertain. From germline, CDR1 is MNHNS and CDR2 SASEGT. The CDR3 loop spans 13 amino acids. Trimming left V 2 bases short and J 3 bases short, with 7 bases between. CDR3 sequence (DNA): TGTGCCAGCAGTGAATGGACTTACACTGAAGCTTTCTTT. The encoded protein is CASSEWTYTEAFF.

Here the CDR3 reads CASSMSGGHQPQHF. The CDR3 DNA is TGTGCCAGTAGTATGTCCGGGGGGCATCAGCCCCAGCATTTT. This rearrangement joins TRBV19 to TRBJ1-5; tentatively, D is TRBD1 (6 bases). Trimming stripped 3 bases from V and 5 bases from J, with 11 bases between. This CDR3 is built from 14 residues. Germline CDR1 and CDR2: LNHDA and SQIVND (reference sequence).